The following is a TCR beta chain sequence with its context. This clonotype was counted between two and nine times. No cognate antigen has been identified for it. Base qualities are not provided; no much larger clone lies one nucleotide away. The germline V gene sets CDR1 to MDHEN and CDR2 to SYDVKM. The trim is 11 bases for V and 0 bases for J, with a gap of 16 bases between the germline ends. From cysteine to phenylalanine, the CDR3 is 14 amino acids long. The read is trimmed to its CDR3 DNA, 42 bases read in frame from base 1. The donors were roughly 39 Caucasian individuals from Russia, aged roughly 6 to 90 years, who were systemically healthy. Each donor gave around 9.8 milliliters of peripheral blood, collected into EDTA-treated Vacutainer tubes. Ficoll-Paque density-gradient centrifugation was used to isolate PBMCs, with at least 6.5 million per sample. Trizol reagent was used to extract total RNA from the PBMCs, yielding at least 6 micrograms per sample. Naive CD45RAhigh/CD27high T cell percentages were measured by flow cytometry on a PBMC aliquot from every donor.

The library was prepared using 5' RACE. The instrument given in TCRdb is Illumina HiSeq 2500. A second PCR of about 7 to 12 cycles was run with a J-beta primer mix and a sample-barcoded 5' primer. Each TCR beta cDNA molecule received a unique molecular identifier from a template-switch 5' adaptor carrying 12 random nucleotides. Each sample yielded at least 2.5 million CDR3-containing paired-end reads. The Mint cDNA synthesis kit, primed by a TRBC-specific oligonucleotide, was used to synthesize first-strand cDNA from all RNA. Following uracil-DNA glycosylase treatment, a first 18-cycle PCR with universal primers M1SS and BC2_uni_R was performed on all cDNA. For the original study's pipeline: Normalization of each sample was performed by random selection of 1 million high-quality reads, each carrying a distinct molecular identifier. Instead of being binned into consensus sequences, reads that shared molecular identifiers were thrown out. CDR3 identification, clonotype clustering and error correction used MiTCR with a Q25 quality threshold and the strictest error-elimination algorithm. Lower-bound total TCR beta diversity was estimated with a nonparametric unseen species model using Euler transformation. TCRdb passed the public sequencing reads through fastp at Q25 and MiXCR, retaining productive beta sequences. A single entry per CDR3 protein holds the most common genes and DNA from its merged rows. These V and J calls rely on TCRdb rather than the paper's analysis. The sample data list some 730,000 distinct CDR3 sequences, and 20% to 25% of these were observed just once. The ten largest clones represent about 22% of the sample.

This sample is drawn from a study of blood T cells in healthy people across ages (dated by TCRdb to the mid-2010s). Regarding the research as a whole: In model experiments, roughly one uniquely barcoded TCR beta cDNA molecule per two T cells was captured by template switching. Age-related changes in TCR beta repertoire diversity were measured in the study by deep sequencing normalized with unique cDNA molecular identifiers. The donors were split into four age groups: young (average about 15 years), middle-aged (about 40), aged (approximately 60) and long-lived (roughly 80). To avoid experimental bias, donors of different ages were distributed randomly across sequencing lanes. For two donors (one aged 18 to 29 and one aged 80 or older), the study analyzed two additional independent replicas of 1 million unique cDNA reads from the same blood draw. Broad study findings and their caveats: Because profiling used bulk unsorted PBMCs, naive and antigen-experienced compartments could not be compared conclusively. Compared with the aged group, more naive CD4+ T cells, fewer expanded clones and increased TCR diversity were shown by the long-lived group, suggesting age selection. There was a strong correlation between observed TCR beta diversity and the percentage of naive T cells measured by flow cytometry. The CMV infection status of donors was not known, potentially confounding age-related changes in expanded clonotypes. As age increased, observed TCR beta diversity per million T cells dropped in a roughly linear way, and a significant reduction was already evident by age about 40. Estimates of total diversity from one million sequenced T cells were regarded as lower bounds and underestimates.

This TCR derives from a man aged 70 or older in good health. The sequence links TRBV28 to TRBJ1-1; the D segment cannot be called with confidence. The specimen was blood. For the CDR3, the sequence is CAVRGGPMNTEAFF. The DNA sequence is as follows: TGTGCCGTACGTGGCGGCCCCATGAACACTGAAGCTTTCTTT.